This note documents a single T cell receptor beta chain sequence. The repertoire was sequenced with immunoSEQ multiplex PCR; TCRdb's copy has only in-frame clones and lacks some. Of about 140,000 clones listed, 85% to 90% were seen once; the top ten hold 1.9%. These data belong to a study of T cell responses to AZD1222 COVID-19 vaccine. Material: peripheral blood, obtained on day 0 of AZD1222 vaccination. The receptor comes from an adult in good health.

CDR3 amino acids: CATGAKGALWTDTQYF. The CDR3, as DNA: TGTGCCACCGGCGCGAAGGGGGCCCTTTGGACAGATACGCAGTATTTT. The rearrangement uses TRBV24-1 and TRBJ2-3; 7 nucleotides match TRBD1. Germline CDR1 and CDR2: KGHDR and SFDVKD. This CDR3 region has 16 residues. J lost 3 bases, V lost 9 bases, and 14 bases had no gene match.